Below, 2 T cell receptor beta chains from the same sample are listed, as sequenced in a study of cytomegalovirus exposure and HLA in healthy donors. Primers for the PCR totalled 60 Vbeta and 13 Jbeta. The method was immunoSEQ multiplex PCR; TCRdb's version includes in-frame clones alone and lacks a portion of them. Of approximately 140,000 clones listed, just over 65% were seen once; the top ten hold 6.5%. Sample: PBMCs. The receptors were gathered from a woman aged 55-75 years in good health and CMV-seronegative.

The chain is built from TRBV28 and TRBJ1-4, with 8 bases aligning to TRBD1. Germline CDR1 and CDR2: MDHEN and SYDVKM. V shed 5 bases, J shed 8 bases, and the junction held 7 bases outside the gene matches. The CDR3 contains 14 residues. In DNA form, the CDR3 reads TGTGCCAGCAGTCGTCAGGGGGCTTCCGAAAAACTGTTTTTT. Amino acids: CASSRQGASEKLFF.

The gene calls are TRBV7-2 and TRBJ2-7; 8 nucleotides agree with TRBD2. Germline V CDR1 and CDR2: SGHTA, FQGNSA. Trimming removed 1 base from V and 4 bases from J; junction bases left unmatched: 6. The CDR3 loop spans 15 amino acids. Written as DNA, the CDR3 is TGTGCCAGCAGCTTAGGGGTAGCGGGGACGTACGAGCAGTACTTC. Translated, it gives CASSLGVAGTYEQYF.